A selection of T cell receptor beta chains follows, all from one sample in a study of blood T cell repertoires in COVID-19. Sequencing used immunoSEQ multiplex PCR; TCRdb keeps in-frame clones, though not all of them. The table includes 200,000 to 300,000 clones, roughly 82% detected once. The specimen sequenced was PBMCs or T cells enriched from blood (not recorded which). These receptors all come from a woman aged 45-60 years who had recovered from COVID-19. The CDR3 runs from the conserved cysteine through the conserved F or W. The order of the fields is V gene, J gene, D gene, clone size, CDR3 protein, CDR3 DNA. D genes are given only for firm matches. Size is omitted from some rows. Given values are once, few, many or a class for expanded clones.

TRBV20-1	TRBJ2-1	TRBD2	.	CSASGTSGLGEQFF	TGCAGTGCTAGTGGGACTAGCGGTTTAGGTGAGCAGTTCTTC
TRBV7-9	TRBJ1-6	.	.	CASSLVGVGSPLHF	TGTGCCAGCAGCTTAGTGGGAGTGGGATCACCCCTCCACTTT
TRBV24-1	TRBJ2-1	TRBD1	few	CATSETGVYYNEQFF	TGTGCCACCAGTGAAACAGGGGTTTACTACAATGAGCAGTTCTTC
TRBV4-1	TRBJ1-2	TRBD1	.	CASSQPTGGEGGYTF	TGCGCCAGCAGCCAACCGACAGGGGGCGAAGGAGGCTACACCTTC
TRBV4-1	TRBJ1-2	.	few	CASSQGGGYGYTF	TGCGCCAGCAGCCAGGGAGGGGGCTATGGCTACACCTTC
TRBV5-4	TRBJ1-6	TRBD1	.	CASSPRQGYNSPLHF	TGTGCCAGCAGCCCTCGACAGGGATATAATTCACCCCTCCACTTT
TRBV7-9	TRBJ1-1	.	.	CASGLMNTEAFF	TGTGCCAGCGGGCTGATGAACACTGAAGCTTTCTTT
TRBV12-5	TRBJ2-1	TRBD2	.	CASGSGTSRSEQFF	TGTGCTAGTGGTTCGGGGACTAGCAGGAGTGAGCAGTTCTTC
TRBV28	TRBJ2-7	.	.	CASSSLRYEQYF	TGTGCCAGCAGTTCTCTACGCTACGAGCAGTACTTC
TRBV7-3	TRBJ1-1	TRBD1	.	CASSLSGTGPNTEAFF	TGTGCCAGCAGCCTAAGTGGGACAGGGCCGAACACTGAAGCTTTCTTT
TRBV11-2	TRBJ1-6	.	.	CASSLVGAGGNSPLHF	TGTGCCAGCAGCTTAGTAGGTGCGGGGGGAAATTCACCCCTCCACTTT
TRBV5-1	TRBJ1-1	TRBD1	.	CASSKRTGVMNTEAFF	TGCGCCAGCAGCAAAAGGACAGGGGTTATGAACACTGAAGCTTTCTTT
TRBV11-2	TRBJ2-5	.	.	CASSLLDSPQETQYF	TGTGCCAGCAGCCTGCTTGATTCTCCCCAGGAGACCCAGTACTTC
TRBV3-1/TRBV3-2	TRBJ1-2	TRBD1	.	CASSQGTGGGYTF	TGTGCCAGCAGCCAAGGGACAGGGGGTGGCTACACCTTC
TRBV7-2	TRBJ1-2	.	.	CASSGLRQGGYTF	TGTGCCAGCAGCGGCCTCCGGCAGGGTGGCTACACCTTC
TRBV19	TRBJ2-5	TRBD2	.	CASSAAGGSETQYF	TGTGCCAGTAGTGCGGCGGGAGGTAGCGAGACCCAGTACTTC
TRBV11-1	TRBJ2-1	TRBD2	.	CASSLGPGGGYNEQFF	TGTGCCAGCAGCTTAGGCCCCGGCGGGGGGTACAATGAGCAGTTCTTC
TRBV7-8	TRBJ2-7	TRBD2	.	CASSFRTSGKRGSYEQYF	TGTGCCAGCAGCTTCCGGACTAGCGGCAAAAGAGGATCCTACGAGCAGTACTTC
TRBV24-1	TRBJ2-3	TRBD1	.	CATSDRAGTGVYDTQYF	TGTGCCACCAGTGACCGCGCCGGGACAGGGGTATACGATACGCAGTATTTT
TRBV20-1	TRBJ2-5	.	.	CSVEGGETQYF	TGCAGTGTCGAGGGAGGAGAGACCCAGTACTTC
TRBV27	TRBJ2-1	.	.	CASSLNRRQFF	TGTGCCAGCAGTTTGAACAGAAGGCAGTTCTTC
TRBV27	TRBJ2-7	TRBD2	.	CASSLSSTSGTEQYF	TGTGCCAGCAGCCTATCCTCGACTAGCGGGACCGAGCAGTACTTC
TRBV7-2	TRBJ1-2	.	.	CASSSDGYYGYTF	TGTGCCAGCAGCTCAGACGGGTACTATGGCTACACCTTC
TRBV7-9	TRBJ2-2	.	once	CASSLRQRANTGELFF	TGTGCCAGCAGCCTTCGTCAGCGGGCAAACACCGGGGAGCTGTTTTTT
TRBV6-5	TRBJ2-7	TRBD2	.	CASTPPGGPSYEQYF	TGTGCCAGCACCCCCCCGGGGGGACCCTCCTACGAGCAGTACTTC
TRBV19	TRBJ2-1	TRBD1	.	CASSPLRRDRGGTEQFF	TGTGCCAGTAGTCCACTCCGCCGGGACAGGGGAGGAACTGAGCAGTTCTTC
TRBV19	TRBJ1-3	.	.	CASNFPASSGNTIYF	TGTGCCAGTAATTTCCCAGCGAGCTCTGGAAACACCATATATTTT
TRBV18	TRBJ2-3	TRBD2	.	CASSLQAGGKTTDTQYF	TGTGCCAGCTCACTTCAAGCGGGGGGGAAAACGACAGATACGCAGTATTTT